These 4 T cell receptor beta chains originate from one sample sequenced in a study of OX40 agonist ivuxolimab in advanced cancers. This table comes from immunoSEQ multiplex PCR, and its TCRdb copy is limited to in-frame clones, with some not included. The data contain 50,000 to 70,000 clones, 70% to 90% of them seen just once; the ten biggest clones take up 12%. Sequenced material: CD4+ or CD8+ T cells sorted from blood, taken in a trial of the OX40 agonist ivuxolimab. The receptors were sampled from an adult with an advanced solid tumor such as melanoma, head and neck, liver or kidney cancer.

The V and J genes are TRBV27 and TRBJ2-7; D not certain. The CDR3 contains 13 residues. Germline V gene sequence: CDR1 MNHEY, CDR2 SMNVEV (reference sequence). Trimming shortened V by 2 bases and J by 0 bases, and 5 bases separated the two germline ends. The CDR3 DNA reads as TGTGCCAGCAGTTTAAAAGCCTCCTACGAGCAGTACTTC. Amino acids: CASSLKASYEQYF.

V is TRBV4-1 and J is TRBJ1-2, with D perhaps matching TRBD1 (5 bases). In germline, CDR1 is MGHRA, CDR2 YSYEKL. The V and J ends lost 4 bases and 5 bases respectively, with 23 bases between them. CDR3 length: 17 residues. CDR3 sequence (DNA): TGCGCCAGCAGCCCTCCTGGCTCCGGGTGGGGGGGTTATGGCTACACCTTC. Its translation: CASSPPGSGWGGYGYTF.

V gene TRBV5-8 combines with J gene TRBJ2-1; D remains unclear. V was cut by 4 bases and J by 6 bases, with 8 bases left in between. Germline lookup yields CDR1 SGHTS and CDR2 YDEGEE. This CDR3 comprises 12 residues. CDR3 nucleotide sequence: TGTGCCAGCAGCCTAAGCAGCAATGAGCAGTTCTTC. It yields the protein CASSLSSNEQFF.

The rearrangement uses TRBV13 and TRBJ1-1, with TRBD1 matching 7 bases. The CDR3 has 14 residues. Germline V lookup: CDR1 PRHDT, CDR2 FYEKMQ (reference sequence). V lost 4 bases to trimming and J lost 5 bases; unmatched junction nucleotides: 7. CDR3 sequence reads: CASSWTETGTEAFF. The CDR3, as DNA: TGTGCCAGCAGCTGGACAGAGACAGGGACTGAAGCTTTCTTT.